This TCR beta chain emerged from a study of blood T cells in healthy people across ages. Broader study findings: Fewer expanded clones and more diversity marked long-lived versus aged donors.

Using a J-beta primer mix together with a sample-barcoded 5' primer, a second PCR was run for about 6 to 12 cycles. A single record per CDR3 protein comes from TCRdb applying MiXCR to the 5' RACE reads. The sample yields 700,000 or so distinct CDR3 sequences, 40% to 45% seen once. Germline assignment: CDR1 SGHTA and CDR2 FQGNSA. The CDR3 runs 16 residues. About this clonotype: Its antigen remains unknown. This may come from a read error, since a much larger clone is one base off.

The chain uses TRBV7-2 and TRBJ2-3; the match to TRBD2 covers 12 bases. The TCR sequence derives from an older man in good health. Sample: blood. Here the CDR3 reads CANSLRLAGGTDTQYF. CDR3 coding DNA: TGTGCCAACAGCCTAAGACTAGCGGGGGGCACAGATACGCAGTATTTT.